The T cell receptor beta chain described here comes from a study of cytomegalovirus exposure and HLA in healthy donors. Regarding the study as a whole: Later analysis associated a missense DCLRE1C variant with TCR beta V- and J-gene trimming. Testing in vitro showed a few CMV-associated chains specific for CMV antigens.

A remark on this clone: Its target is not known.

Germline CDR1 LGHNA, CDR2 YSLEER. Between the trimmed V and J ends, which lost 0 bases and 1 base, there was a span of 9 bases. CDR3 length equals 15 residues. PCR was performed using 60 Vbeta and 13 Jbeta primers. This table comes from immunoSEQ multiplex PCR, and its TCRdb copy is limited to in-frame clones, with some not included. Of 210,000 or so clones in the sample, around 89% were seen once. This receptor was obtained from a woman younger than 35 in good health and CMV-seronegative. The material sequenced was PBMCs. V is TRBV4-3 and J is TRBJ1-2, with no clear D. For the CDR3, the DNA is TGCGCCAGCAGCCAAGATCAGTTATATAACTATGGCTACACCTTC. Translating it yields CASSQDQLYNYGYTF.